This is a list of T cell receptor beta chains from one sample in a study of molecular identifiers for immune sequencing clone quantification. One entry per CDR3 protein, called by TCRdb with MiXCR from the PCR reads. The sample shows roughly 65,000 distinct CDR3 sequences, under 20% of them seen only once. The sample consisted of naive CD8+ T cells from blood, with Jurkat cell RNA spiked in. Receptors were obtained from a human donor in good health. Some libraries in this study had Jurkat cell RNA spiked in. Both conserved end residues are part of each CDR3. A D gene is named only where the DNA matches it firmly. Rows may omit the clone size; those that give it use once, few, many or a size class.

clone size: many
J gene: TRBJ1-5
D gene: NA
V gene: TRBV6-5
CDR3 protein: CASSLQGTQPQHF
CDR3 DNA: TGTGCCAGCAGTTTACAGGGAACTCAGCCCCAGCATTTT

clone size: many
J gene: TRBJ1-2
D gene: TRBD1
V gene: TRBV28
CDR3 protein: CASSSHSSRDSFGEGYTF
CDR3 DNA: TGTGCCAGCAGTTCCCACTCGTCCCGGGACAGTTTCGGAGAAGGCTACACCTTC

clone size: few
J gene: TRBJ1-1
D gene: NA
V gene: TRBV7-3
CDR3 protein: CASSSTGTNTEAFF
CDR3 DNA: TGTGCCAGCAGCTCCACAGGGACGAACACTGAAGCTTTCTTT

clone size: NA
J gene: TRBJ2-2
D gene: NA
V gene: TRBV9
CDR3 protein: CASSPHQGGELFF
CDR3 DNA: TGTGCCAGCAGCCCCCATCAAGGCGGGGAGCTGTTTTTT

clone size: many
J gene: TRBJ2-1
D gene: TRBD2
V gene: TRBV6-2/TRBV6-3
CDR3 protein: CASSYSSLAGNNEQFF
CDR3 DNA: TGTGCCAGCAGTTACTCGAGCCTAGCGGGAAACAATGAGCAGTTCTTC

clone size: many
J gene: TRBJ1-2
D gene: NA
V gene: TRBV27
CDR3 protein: CASSLSGGLYGYTF
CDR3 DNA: TGTGCCAGCAGTTTATCCGGGGGGCTATATGGCTACACCTTC

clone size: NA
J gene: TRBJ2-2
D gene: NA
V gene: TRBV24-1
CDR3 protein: CATSDLGSGLTGELFF
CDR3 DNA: TGTGCCACCAGTGATTTAGGGTCAGGGTTAACCGGGGAGCTGTTTTTT

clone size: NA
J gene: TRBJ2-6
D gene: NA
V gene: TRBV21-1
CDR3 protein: CASSFQNRGSGANVLTF
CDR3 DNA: TGTGCCAGCAGCTTTCAAAACAGGGGCTCTGGGGCCAACGTCCTGACTTTC

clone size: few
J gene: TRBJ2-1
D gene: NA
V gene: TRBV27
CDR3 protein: CASSLMGPAFEQFF
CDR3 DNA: TGTGCCAGCAGTTTAATGGGACCGGCGTTTGAGCAGTTCTTC

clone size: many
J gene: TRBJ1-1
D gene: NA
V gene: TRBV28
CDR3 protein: CASSSSHDKPEAFF
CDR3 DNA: TGTGCCAGCAGTTCCTCCCATGATAAACCCGAAGCTTTCTTT

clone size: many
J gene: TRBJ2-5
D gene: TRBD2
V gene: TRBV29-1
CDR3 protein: CSVQISGNQGETQYF
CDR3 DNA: TGCAGCGTCCAGATCAGCGGGAATCAAGGAGAGACCCAGTACTTC

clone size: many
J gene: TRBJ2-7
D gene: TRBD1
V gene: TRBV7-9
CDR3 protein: CASSFPDRNYEQYF
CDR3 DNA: TGTGCCAGCAGCTTCCCGGACAGGAACTACGAGCAGTACTTC

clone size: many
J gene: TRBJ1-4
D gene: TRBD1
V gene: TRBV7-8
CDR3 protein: CASHGTVNEKLFF
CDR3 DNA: TGTGCCAGCCACGGGACAGTCAATGAAAAACTGTTTTTT

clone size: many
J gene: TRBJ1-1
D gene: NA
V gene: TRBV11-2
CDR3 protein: CASSSGRVGFTEAFF
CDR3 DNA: TGTGCCAGCAGCTCCGGCCGTGTTGGGTTCACTGAAGCTTTCTTT

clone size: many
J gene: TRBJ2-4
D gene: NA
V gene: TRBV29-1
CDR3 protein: CSVLGLKGIQYF
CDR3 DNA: TGCAGCGTTCTAGGGCTCAAGGGGATTCAGTACTTC

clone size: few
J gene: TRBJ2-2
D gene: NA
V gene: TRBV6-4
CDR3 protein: CAPRRGTEELFF
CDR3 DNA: TGTGCCCCAAGACGCGGCACCGAGGAGCTGTTTTTT

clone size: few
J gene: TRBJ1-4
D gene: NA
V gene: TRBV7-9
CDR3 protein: CASSPGGGAEYGKLFF
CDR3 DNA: TGTGCCAGCAGCCCTGGTGGGGGGGCGGAATATGGAAAACTGTTTTTT

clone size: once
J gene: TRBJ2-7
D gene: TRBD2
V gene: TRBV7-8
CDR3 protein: CASSLGGLAGGSEQYF
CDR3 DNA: TGTGCCAGCAGCTTAGGGGGACTAGCGGGAGGTTCTGAGCAGTACTTC

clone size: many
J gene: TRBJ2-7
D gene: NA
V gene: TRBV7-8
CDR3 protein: CASSLEGTTYEQYF
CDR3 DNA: TGTGCCAGCAGCTTAGAAGGGACAACGTACGAGCAGTACTTC

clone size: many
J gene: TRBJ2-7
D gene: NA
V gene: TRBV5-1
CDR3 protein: CASSLGRLGDYEQYF
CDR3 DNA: TGCGCCAGCAGCTTGGGACGGCTCGGGGATTACGAGCAGTACTTC

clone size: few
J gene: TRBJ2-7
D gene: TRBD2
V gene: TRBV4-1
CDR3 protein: CASSAPSGSSYEQYF
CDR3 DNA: TGCGCCAGCAGCGCCCCTAGCGGGAGTTCCTACGAGCAGTACTTC

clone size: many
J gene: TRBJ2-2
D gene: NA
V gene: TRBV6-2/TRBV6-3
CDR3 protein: CASGLQGTGELFF
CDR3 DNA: TGTGCCAGCGGACTCCAGGGCACCGGGGAGCTGTTTTTT

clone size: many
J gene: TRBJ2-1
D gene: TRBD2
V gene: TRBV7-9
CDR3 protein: CASSPLGLAFFDEQFF
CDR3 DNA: TGTGCCAGCAGCCCGTTGGGACTAGCTTTTTTCGATGAGCAGTTCTTC

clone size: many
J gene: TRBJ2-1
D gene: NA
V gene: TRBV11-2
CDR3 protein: CASSYRGFSYNEQFF
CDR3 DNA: TGTGCCAGCAGCTACCGAGGATTCTCCTACAATGAGCAGTTCTTC

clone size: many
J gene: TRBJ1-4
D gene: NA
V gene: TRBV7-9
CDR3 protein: CASSLVGGNEKLFF
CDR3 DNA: TGTGCCAGCAGCTTAGTAGGGGGGAATGAAAAACTGTTTTTT

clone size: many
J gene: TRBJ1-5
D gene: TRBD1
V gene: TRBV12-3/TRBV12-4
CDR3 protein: CASRSTGANQPQHF
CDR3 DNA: TGTGCCAGCAGGAGTACAGGGGCCAATCAGCCCCAGCATTTT

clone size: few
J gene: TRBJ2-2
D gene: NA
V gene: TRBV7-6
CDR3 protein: CASSLVGTQAGELFF
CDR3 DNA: TGTGCCAGCAGCTTAGTTGGGACACAAGCCGGGGAGCTGTTTTTT

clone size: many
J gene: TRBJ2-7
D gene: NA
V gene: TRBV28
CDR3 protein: CASLGYEQYF
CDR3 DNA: TGTGCCAGCCTGGGCTACGAGCAGTACTTC

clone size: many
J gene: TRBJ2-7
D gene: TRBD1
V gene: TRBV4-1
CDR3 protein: CASSRGQGTYEQYF
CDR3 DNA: TGCGCCAGCAGCCGAGGACAGGGCACCTACGAGCAGTACTTC

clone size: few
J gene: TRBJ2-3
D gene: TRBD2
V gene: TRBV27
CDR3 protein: CASSKTLAGGPTDTQYF
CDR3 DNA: TGTGCCAGCAGCAAGACCTTAGCGGGAGGGCCGACCGATACGCAGTATTTT

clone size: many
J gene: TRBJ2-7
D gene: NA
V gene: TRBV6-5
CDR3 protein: CASSYAGATEQYF
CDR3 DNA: TGTGCCAGCAGTTACGCGGGGGCCACGGAGCAGTACTTC

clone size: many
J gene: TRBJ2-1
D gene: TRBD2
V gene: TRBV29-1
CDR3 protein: CSVEVDVSGRAIYNEQFF
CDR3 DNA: TGCAGCGTTGAAGTGGACGTGAGCGGGAGGGCCATCTACAATGAGCAGTTCTTC

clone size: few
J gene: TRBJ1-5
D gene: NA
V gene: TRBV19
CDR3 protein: CASSNRDTLEGSNQPQHF
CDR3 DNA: TGTGCCAGTAGTAACCGGGACACCCTCGAGGGTAGCAATCAGCCCCAGCATTTT

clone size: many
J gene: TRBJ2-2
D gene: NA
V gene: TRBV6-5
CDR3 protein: CASSYSSGVTGELFF
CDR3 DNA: TGTGCCAGCAGTTACTCCTCAGGGGTAACCGGGGAGCTGTTTTTT

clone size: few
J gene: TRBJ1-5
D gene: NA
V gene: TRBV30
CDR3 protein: CAWSVGGSNLQHF
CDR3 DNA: TGTGCCTGGAGTGTCGGGGGGTCTAACCTTCAGCATTTT

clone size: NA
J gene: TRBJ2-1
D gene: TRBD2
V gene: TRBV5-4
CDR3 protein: CASSLDGAGGYNEQFF
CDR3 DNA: TGTGCCAGCAGCTTGGATGGAGCGGGGGGTTACAATGAGCAGTTCTTC

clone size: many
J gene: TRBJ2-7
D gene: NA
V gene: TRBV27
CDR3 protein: CASTKGGGFYEQYF
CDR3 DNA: TGTGCCAGCACCAAAGGGGGGGGCTTCTACGAGCAGTACTTC

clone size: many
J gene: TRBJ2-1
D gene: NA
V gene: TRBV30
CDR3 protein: CAWSLAVEQFF
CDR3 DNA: TGTGCCTGGAGTCTAGCTGTTGAGCAGTTCTTC

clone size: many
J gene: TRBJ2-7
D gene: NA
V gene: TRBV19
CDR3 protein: CASSLDWKAYEQYF
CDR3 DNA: TGTGCCAGTAGTTTGGACTGGAAGGCCTACGAGCAGTACTTC

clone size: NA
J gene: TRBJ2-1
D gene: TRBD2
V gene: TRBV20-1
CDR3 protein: CSARGLAGPNNEQFF
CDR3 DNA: TGCAGTGCTAGGGGACTAGCGGGCCCCAACAATGAGCAGTTCTTC

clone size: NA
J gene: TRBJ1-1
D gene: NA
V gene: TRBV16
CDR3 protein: CAGSQLQGLNTEAFF
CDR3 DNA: TGTGCCGGCAGCCAATTACAGGGATTGAACACTGAAGCTTTCTTT

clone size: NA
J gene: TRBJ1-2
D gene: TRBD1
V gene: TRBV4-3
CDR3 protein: CASSQYRTGGYGYTF
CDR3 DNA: TGCGCTAGCAGCCAGTACCGGACAGGGGGCTATGGCTACACCTTC

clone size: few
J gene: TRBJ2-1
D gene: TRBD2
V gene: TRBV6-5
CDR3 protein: CASSLAGAPNEQFF
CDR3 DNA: TGTGCCAGCAGCTTAGCGGGGGCCCCCAATGAGCAGTTCTTC

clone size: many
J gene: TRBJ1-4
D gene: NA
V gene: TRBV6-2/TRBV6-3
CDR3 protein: CASTQPPGSDWGLFF
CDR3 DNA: TGTGCCAGCACCCAACCTCCGGGGAGCGATTGGGGACTGTTTTTT

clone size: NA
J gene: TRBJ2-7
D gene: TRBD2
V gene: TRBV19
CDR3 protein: CASSIGGLAGAYEQYF
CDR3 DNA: TGTGCCAGTAGTATAGGGGGACTAGCGGGAGCCTACGAGCAGTACTTC

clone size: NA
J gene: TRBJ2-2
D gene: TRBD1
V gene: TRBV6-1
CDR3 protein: CASSEQVGQGFRLTGELFF
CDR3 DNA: TGTGCCAGCAGTGAACAGGTGGGACAGGGCTTTCGTCTCACCGGGGAGCTGTTTTTT

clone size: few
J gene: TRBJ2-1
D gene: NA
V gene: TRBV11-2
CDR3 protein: CASSLRKAGLAYNEQFF
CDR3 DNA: TGTGCCAGCAGCTTACGAAAAGCGGGCCTCGCATACAATGAGCAGTTCTTC

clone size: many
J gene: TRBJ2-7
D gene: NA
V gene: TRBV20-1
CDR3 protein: CSAREAGRYEQYF
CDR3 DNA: TGCAGTGCTAGGGAGGCGGGAAGGTACGAGCAGTACTTC

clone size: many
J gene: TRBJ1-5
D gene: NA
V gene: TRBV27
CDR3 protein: CASSPGLLSNQPQHF
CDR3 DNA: TGTGCCAGCAGTCCCGGACTCCTTAGCAATCAGCCCCAGCATTTT

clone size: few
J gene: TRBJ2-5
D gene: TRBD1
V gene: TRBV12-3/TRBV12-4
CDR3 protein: CASGDSAQETQYF
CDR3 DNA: TGTGCCAGCGGGGACAGCGCACAAGAGACCCAGTACTTC

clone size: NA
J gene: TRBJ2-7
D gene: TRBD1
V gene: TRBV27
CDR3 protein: CASSMTGGTYEQYF
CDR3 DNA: TGTGCCAGCAGCATGACAGGGGGAACCTACGAGCAGTACTTC

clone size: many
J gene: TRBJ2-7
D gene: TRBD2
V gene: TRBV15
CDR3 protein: CATRSSGEYEQYF
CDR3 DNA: TGTGCCACCAGGTCTAGCGGAGAGTACGAGCAGTACTTC

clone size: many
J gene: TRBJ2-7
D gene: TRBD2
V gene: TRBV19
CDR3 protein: CASSERERPYEQYF
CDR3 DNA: TGTGCCAGTAGTGAGCGGGAGAGGCCCTACGAGCAGTACTTC

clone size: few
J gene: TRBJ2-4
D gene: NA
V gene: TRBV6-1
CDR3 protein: CASREAYGTAKNIQYF
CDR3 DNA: TGTGCCAGCCGTGAAGCATACGGGACAGCCAAAAACATTCAGTACTTC

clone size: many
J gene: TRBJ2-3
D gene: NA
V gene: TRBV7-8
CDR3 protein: CASSLVREWSTDTQYF
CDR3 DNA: TGTGCCAGCAGCTTAGTACGGGAGTGGAGCACAGATACGCAGTATTTT

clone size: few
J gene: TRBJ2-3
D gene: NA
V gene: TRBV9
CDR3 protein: CASSSGTDTQYF
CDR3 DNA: TGTGCCAGCAGCTCCGGGACAGATACGCAGTATTTT

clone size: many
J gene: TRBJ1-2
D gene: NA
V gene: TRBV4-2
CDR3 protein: CASSQEYLADRPYGYTF
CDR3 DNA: TGTGCCAGCAGCCAAGAATATTTGGCCGACAGACCCTATGGCTACACCTTC

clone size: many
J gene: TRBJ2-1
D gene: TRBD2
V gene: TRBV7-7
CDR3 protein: CASSLLAGAYQFF
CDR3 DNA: TGTGCTAGCAGCTTACTAGCGGGAGCTTATCAGTTCTTC

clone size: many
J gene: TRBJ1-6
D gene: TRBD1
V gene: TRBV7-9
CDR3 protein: CASSLIGTVISPLHF
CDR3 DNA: TGTGCCAGCAGCTTAATAGGGACAGTCATCTCACCCCTCCACTTT

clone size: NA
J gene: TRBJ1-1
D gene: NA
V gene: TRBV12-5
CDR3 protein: CASGLESRDLMNTEAFF
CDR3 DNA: TGTGCTAGTGGTTTGGAAAGCAGGGACCTAATGAACACTGAAGCTTTCTTT